This TCR beta chain stems from a study of CD8 T cells in Susac syndrome. Broader study findings: That the number of individuals in its TCR sequencing and HLA analysis was relatively small was acknowledged by the study.

RNA was extracted with the RNeasy kit, and a quantity of 0.5 to 1 ug was reverse transcribed using random hexamers. TCRdb reanalysed the immunoSEQ multiplex PCR reads using MiXCR and keeps one entry per CDR3 protein. The sample has about 150,000 distinct CDR3 sequences; about 95% are singletons. Notes on this clonotype: The antigen remains undetermined.

Those who served as multiple sclerosis controls were treatment-naive patients with stable or active relapsing-remitting disease. Sequencing was carried out using CD8+ T cells from PBMCs. The TCR originated in a human donor with multiple sclerosis.

The CDR3 DNA sequence: TGTGCCAGCAGTTCGCCTTCCTACCTGGACAGGGGGCAAGTTGATACGCAGTATTTT. Translating gives CASSSPSYLDRGQVDTQYF. The chain uses TRBV12-3 or TRBV12-4 and TRBJ2-3; 11 nucleotides match TRBD1. J was trimmed by 6 bases and V by 4 bases; bases with no gene match: 18. The CDR3 covers 19 residues.